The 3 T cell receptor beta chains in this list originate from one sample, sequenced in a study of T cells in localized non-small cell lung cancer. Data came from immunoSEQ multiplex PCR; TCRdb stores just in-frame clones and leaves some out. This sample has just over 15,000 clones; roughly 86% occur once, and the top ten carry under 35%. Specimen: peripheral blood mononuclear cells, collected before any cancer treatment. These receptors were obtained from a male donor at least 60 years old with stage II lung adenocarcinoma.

The CDR3 nucleotides read TGCGCCAGCAGCCGGGAAGACAGGGGGAACAATGAGCAGTTCTTC. It yields the protein CASSREDRGNNEQFF. The V and J genes are TRBV4-3 and TRBJ2-1; 9 bases line up with TRBD1. J was trimmed by 5 bases and V by 4 bases; bases with no gene match: 6. This CDR3 spans 15 amino acids. CDR1 is LGHNA, CDR2 YSLEER, per germline.

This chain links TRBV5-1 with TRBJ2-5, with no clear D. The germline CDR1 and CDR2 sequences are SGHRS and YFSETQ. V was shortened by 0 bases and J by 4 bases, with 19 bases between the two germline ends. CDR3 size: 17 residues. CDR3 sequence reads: CASSLDPPSSKVETQYF. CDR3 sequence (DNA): TGCGCCAGCAGCTTGGATCCCCCCAGCTCAAAGGTAGAGACCCAGTACTTC.

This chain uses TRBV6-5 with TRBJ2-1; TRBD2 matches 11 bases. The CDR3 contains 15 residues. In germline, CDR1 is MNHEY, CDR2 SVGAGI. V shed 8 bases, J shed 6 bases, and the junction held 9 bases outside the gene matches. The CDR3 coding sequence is TGTGCCAGCGTCAAGACTAGCGGGATAGGCAATGAGCAGTTCTTC. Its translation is CASVKTSGIGNEQFF.